The 31 T cell receptor beta chains reported below all come from one sample, sequenced in a study of control samples from healthy donors and cancer patients. Here immunoSEQ multiplex PCR was the method, and the copy in TCRdb shows in-frame clones only, minus some. The data contain about 160,000 clones, roughly 94% of them singletons. Material: PBMCs. The receptors stem from a man in his fifties or sixties with colorectal cancer.

This chain uses TRBV6-5 with TRBJ1-2; TRBD1 matches at 8 bases. V trimming: 6 bases; J trimming: 2 bases; junction bases outside the gene matches: 5. The germline V gene has CDR1 MNHEY and CDR2 SVGAGI. CDR3 length equals 14 residues. The CDR3 DNA follows: TGTGCCAGCAGCCACCGGGACAGGAACTATGGCTACACCTTC. Translation gives CASSHRDRNYGYTF.

This chain links TRBV5-6 with TRBJ1-2; D remains ambiguous. CDR1 and CDR2 from the germline V gene are SGHDT and YYEEEE. V was cut by 5 bases and J by 2 bases, with 19 bases left in between. The CDR3 consists of 16 residues. The CDR3 sequence is CASRPIWRVGNYGYTF. CDR3 DNA: TGTGCCAGCAGACCCATCTGGCGGGTTGGAAACTATGGCTACACCTTC.

The chain employs TRBV25-1 and TRBJ2-1; D call uncertain. Trimming cost V 6 bases and J 5 bases, with 14 bases left between them. Germline V CDR1 and CDR2: MGHDK, SYGVNS. The length of the CDR3 is 14 residues. The CDR3 DNA reads as TGTGCCAGCAGCGAAATTGGCAGAAACAATGAGCAGTTCTTC. Protein: CASSEIGRNNEQFF.

The genes are TRBV19 and TRBJ2-7, with 8 bases matching TRBD2. The CDR3 loop spans 16 amino acids. V dropped 2 bases and J dropped 2; count of bases not matched to a gene: 8. CDR1 LNHDA and CDR2 SQIVND come from the germline V gene (reference sequence). The CDR3 DNA reads TGTGCCAGTAGTATACGAGGCGGGGGGTTCGCCTACGAGCAGTACTTC. It translates to CASSIRGGGFAYEQYF.

The chain couples TRBV9 to TRBJ2-7, with 11 bases lining up with TRBD1. Germline CDR1 is SGDLS and CDR2 is YYNGEE. The CDR3 runs 14 residues. V lost 3 bases and J lost 7; bases outside the gene matches: 6. The CDR3 loop reads CASSARDRGAEQYF. As DNA, the CDR3 is TGTGCCAGCAGCGCCCGGGACAGGGGGGCTGAGCAGTACTTC.

Only a few counts were recorded for this clone. The gene calls are TRBV10-2 and TRBJ2-7; 10 nucleotides agree with TRBD2. Germline V CDR1 and CDR2: WSHSY, SAAADI. J gave up 6 bases and V 3 bases, and 11 bases lay outside the gene matches. The CDR3 consists of 16 residues. CDR3 in DNA: TGCGCCAGCAGTGACGCCGGGACTAGCGTGGGAATCGAGCAGTACTTC. It is translated as CASSDAGTSVGIEQYF.

The J gene is TRBJ2-3, the V gene TRBV27, with 10 nucleotides matching TRBD1. Germline V gene sequence: CDR1 MNHEY, CDR2 SMNVEV (reference sequence). The length of the CDR3 is 14 residues. V lost 6 bases, J lost 6 bases, and 6 bases stayed unmatched. CDR3 amino acids: CASRPGQGFDTQYF. CDR3 DNA: TGTGCCAGCAGGCCGGGACAGGGGTTCGATACGCAGTATTTT.

CDR3 protein: CASNPGTGGSETQYF. The CDR3 nucleotides read TGTGCCAGCAATCCCGGGACAGGGGGCTCGGAGACCCAGTACTTC. The chain employs TRBV7-2 and TRBJ2-5; 12 positions agree with TRBD1. This CDR3 comprises 15 residues. J gave up 5 bases and V 7 bases, and 8 bases lay outside the gene matches. Looked up from germline, CDR1 is SGHTA and CDR2 is FQGNSA. Supplemented by reference TRBV7-2 and TRBJ2-5, the full variable domain reads GAGVSQSPSNKVTEKGKDVELRCDPISGHTALYWYRQSLGQGLEFLIYFQGNSAPDKSGLPSDRFSAERTGGSVSTLTIQRTQQEDSAVYLCASNPGTGGSETQYFGPGTRLLVL.

The chain links TRBV19 to TRBJ1-2; D not resolved. Looked up from germline, CDR1 is LNHDA and CDR2 is SQIVND (reference sequence). Trimming cost V 0 bases and J 5 bases, with 13 bases left between them. The CDR3 is 15 amino acids. CDR3 sequence: CASSIDRGKRYGYTF. The DNA for the CDR3 is TGTGCCAGTAGTATAGATCGAGGGAAGCGGTATGGCTACACCTTC.

This clone has just a few counts. This chain links TRBV19 with TRBJ1-5; tentatively, D is TRBD1 (6 bases). CDR1 and CDR2 from the germline V gene are LNHDA and SQIVND (reference sequence). V gave up 3 bases and J gave up 0 bases, with 12 bases separating them. The CDR3 consists of 16 residues. The CDR3 DNA reads as TGTGCCAGTAGTATCCAGGGGCAGTATAGCAATCAGCCCCAGCATTTT. Translation: CASSIQGQYSNQPQHF.

As regards this clone: At one boundary the junction diverges from the germline segment, which might be a read error. The chain is built from TRBV4-1 and TRBJ1-2, with 9 nucleotides matching TRBD1. The CDR3 contains 12 residues. Per the germline V gene, CDR1 is MGHRA and CDR2 is YSYEKL. The CDR3 here is CASGQGPRPLKF. The CDR3 coding sequence is TGCGCCAGCGGACAGGGGCCCCGACCCCTTAAGTTC.

This clone appeared a single time. The CDR3 bases are TGTGCCAGTAGTATTATAACCGACTATGGCTACACCTTC. This encodes CASSIITDYGYTF. The J gene is TRBJ1-2, the V gene TRBV19, with unresolved D. V was clipped by 3 bases and J by 3 bases, with 8 bases between them. The V gene's germline CDR1 is LNHDA and CDR2 SQIVND (reference sequence). The CDR3 has 13 amino acids.

The V and J genes are TRBV10-2 and TRBJ2-7; D gene ambiguous. The V gene's germline CDR1 is WSHSY and CDR2 SAAADI. This CDR3 region has 10 residues. The V gene lost 10 bases and the J gene lost 5 bases, with 9 bases spanning the gap. The CDR3 reads CATSANEQYF. The CDR3 coding sequence is TGCGCCACCTCCGCAAACGAGCAGTACTTC.

The chain carries TRBV7-9 and TRBJ1-2; TRBD1 is a possible D gene (6 bases). The CDR3 covers 13 residues. Deletions cut 5 bases from V and 4 bases from J, with 11 bases between. Germline V CDR1 and CDR2: SEHNR, FQNEAQ (reference sequence). The CDR3 loop reads CASSHRDAYGYTF. DNA of the CDR3: TGTGCCAGCAGCCACAGGGACGCCTATGGCTACACCTTC.

The V call is TRBV19, the J call TRBJ2-5, with TRBD1 matching 8 bases. The germline V gene encodes CDR1 LNHDA and CDR2 SQIVND (reference sequence). CDR3 size: 15 residues. After removal of 5 bases from V and 2 bases from J, the junction contained 7 bases not matched to a gene. The CDR3 nucleotides read TGTGCCAGTAGTGAGGGTTACAGGGGGCAAGAGACCCAGTACTTC. Residues: CASSEGYRGQETQYF.

In this sample, this clone turned up once. The rearrangement uses TRBV29-1 and TRBJ2-5, with 7 bases that match TRBD1. V dropped 8 bases and J dropped 0; count of bases not matched to a gene: 6. The CDR3 covers 13 residues. Germline V gene data show CDR1 as SQVTM and CDR2 as ANQGSEA. The CDR3 loop reads CSYRTGYQETQYF. The CDR3 DNA reads as TGCAGCTATAGGACAGGCTACCAAGAGACCCAGTACTTC. The complete variable domain, with remaining parts taken from reference TRBV29-1 and TRBJ2-5, reads SAVISQKPSRDICQRGTSLTIQCQVDSQVTMMFWYRQQPGQSLTLIATANQGSEATYESGFVIDKFPISRPNLTFSTLTVSNMSPEDSSIYLCSYRTGYQETQYFGPGTRLLVL.

The chain carries TRBV12-3 or TRBV12-4 and TRBJ1-2; no firm D call. V was cut by 4 bases and J by 4 bases, with 4 bases left in between. The CDR3 contains 11 residues. CDR3 in amino acids: CASSSSYGYTF. CDR3 sequence (DNA): TGTGCCAGCAGTTCCTCCTATGGCTACACCTTC.

The chain is built from TRBV7-2 and TRBJ1-6; tentative D call: TRBD1 (5 bases). Germline V gene data show CDR1 as SGHTA and CDR2 as FQGNSA. The CDR3 covers 18 residues. V was shortened by 1 base and J by 4 bases, with 17 bases between the two germline ends. The CDR3 is CASSLVAGEGLYNSPLHF. CDR3 in DNA: TGTGCCAGCAGCTTAGTGGCGGGGGAAGGGCTTTATAATTCACCCCTCCACTTT.

This clone appeared a single time. The rearrangement joins TRBV5-1 to TRBJ2-5; weak D call: TRBD1 (6 bases). Germline CDR1 SGHRS, CDR2 YFSETQ. V was trimmed by 0 bases and J by 4 bases, leaving 13 bases between them. The CDR3 length is 15 residues. CDR3 coding DNA: TGCGCCAGCAGCTTGGGTGTGGGGGCTGGAGAGACCCAGTACTTC. Translation: CASSLGVGAGETQYF.

The chain has TRBV9 and TRBJ2-2; 7 bases are shared with TRBD1. Trimming at V came to 3 bases and at J to 5 bases, leaving 16 bases not matched to a gene. This CDR3 contains 18 residues. Germline values: CDR1 SGDLS, CDR2 YYNGEE. This CDR3 reads CASSGLTHRGLRTGELFF. The CDR3, as DNA: TGTGCCAGCAGCGGCCTAACCCACAGGGGCCTGAGGACCGGGGAGCTGTTTTTT.

The chain joins TRBV12-3 or TRBV12-4 to TRBJ2-5; D not resolved. The CDR3 spans 13 residues. Deletions cut 3 bases from V and 5 bases from J, with 10 bases between. The CDR3 protein is CASSFDGGETQYF. CDR3 in DNA: TGTGCCAGCAGTTTTGACGGTGGGGAGACCCAGTACTTC.

The chain recombines TRBV20-1 with TRBJ2-7, with a tentative D call TRBD2 (5 bases). This CDR3 contains 11 residues. The germline gives CDR1 DFQATT, CDR2 SNEGSKA (reference sequence). The V end was cut by 6 bases, the J end by 4 bases, with 10 bases between. CDR3 nucleotide sequence: TGCAGTGCACGGACGGGATACGAGCAGTACTTC. Residues: CSARTGYEQYF.

This chain links TRBV27 with TRBJ1-6, with a possible D match to TRBD1 (6 bases). With 4 bases removed from V and 10 bases from J, the gap between germline ends came to 11 bases. Germline CDR1 and CDR2: MNHEY and SMNVEV (reference sequence). CDR3 size: 13 residues. In nucleotides, the CDR3 is TGTGCCAGCAGTTCCAGGGACATCTCACCCCTCCACTTT. Protein product: CASSSRDISPLHF.

This clone was detected once. The chain has TRBV5-1 and TRBJ1-4, with 8 bases that match TRBD1. This CDR3 is built from 15 residues. Germline V gives CDR1 SGHRS, CDR2 YFSETQ. After removal of 4 bases from V and 1 base from J, the junction contained 3 bases not matched to a gene. CDR3 DNA sequence: TGCGCCAGCAGCCAACAGGGGGAAACTAATGAAAAACTGTTTTTT. Translated: CASSQQGETNEKLFF.

This chain connects TRBV6-2 or TRBV6-3 to TRBJ2-2; D uncertain. The V end lost 4 bases, the J end lost 8 bases, and 11 bases lay between the germline ends. CDR3 size: 13 residues. Germline CDR1 and CDR2: MNHEY and SVGEGT. CDR3 residues: CASSSELSGELFF. CDR3 nucleotides: TGTGCCAGCAGTTCAGAGTTATCGGGGGAGCTGTTTTTT.

This clone appeared once. The rearrangement joins TRBV16 to TRBJ1-1, with D unclear. CDR1 is KGHSY and CDR2 is FQNENV in the germline V gene. Trimming took 4 bases from V and 3 from J, leaving 12 bases between them. This CDR3 region has 14 residues. The CDR3 DNA reads TGTGCCAGCAGCCTCCGGGTGGGTGACACTGAAGCTTTCTTT. Amino acids: CASSLRVGDTEAFF.

This chain joins TRBV7-2 and TRBJ1-5; no definite D call. V dropped 2 bases and J dropped 4 bases, with 9 bases sitting between them. Germline V gene data show CDR1 as SGHTA and CDR2 as FQGNSA. The CDR3 has 14 amino acids. This CDR3 is CASSLYQVNQPQHF. The CDR3 nucleotides read TGTGCCAGCAGCTTATACCAGGTTAATCAGCCCCAGCATTTT.

The genes are TRBV19 and TRBJ2-5; a weak D match, TRBD1 (6 bases). Germline V gives CDR1 LNHDA, CDR2 SQIVND (reference sequence). V was cut by 2 bases and J by 6 bases, with 19 bases left in between. This CDR3 spans 16 amino acids. CDR3 DNA: TGTGCCAGTAGTATAAAAACCGGGACACCCGCCCAGACCCAGTACTTC. This gives the protein CASSIKTGTPAQTQYF.

The V and J genes are TRBV19 and TRBJ1-3; 7 nucleotides align to TRBD1. Germline V lookup: CDR1 LNHDA, CDR2 SQIVND (reference sequence). After removal of 11 bases from V and 2 bases from J, the junction contained 6 bases not matched to a gene. This CDR3 region has 13 residues. CDR3 region: CAGGQSTGNTIYF. The DNA of the CDR3 is TGTGCCGGGGGACAGTCTACTGGAAACACCATATATTTT.

The CDR3 sequence is CASSIDGVYGYTF. Here the CDR3 DNA reads TGTGCCAGTAGTATAGATGGAGTCTATGGCTACACCTTC. The V gene is TRBV19, the J gene TRBJ1-2; D gene uncertain. V was cut by 0 bases and J by 4 bases, with 6 bases left in between. CDR1 and CDR2 from the germline V gene are LNHDA and SQIVND (reference sequence). The CDR3 totals 13 residues.

This clone has only a few counts. The CDR3 sequence is CASSQFPGQGGEKLFF. The CDR3 bases are TGCGCCAGCAGCCAATTCCCGGGACAGGGTGGAGAAAAACTGTTTTTT. The chain links TRBV4-1 to TRBJ1-4, with TRBD1 matching over 9 bases. The ends lost 2 bases at V and 8 bases at J; junction bases unmatched: 9. Germline V gene sequence: CDR1 MGHRA, CDR2 YSYEKL. CDR3 length equals 16 residues.